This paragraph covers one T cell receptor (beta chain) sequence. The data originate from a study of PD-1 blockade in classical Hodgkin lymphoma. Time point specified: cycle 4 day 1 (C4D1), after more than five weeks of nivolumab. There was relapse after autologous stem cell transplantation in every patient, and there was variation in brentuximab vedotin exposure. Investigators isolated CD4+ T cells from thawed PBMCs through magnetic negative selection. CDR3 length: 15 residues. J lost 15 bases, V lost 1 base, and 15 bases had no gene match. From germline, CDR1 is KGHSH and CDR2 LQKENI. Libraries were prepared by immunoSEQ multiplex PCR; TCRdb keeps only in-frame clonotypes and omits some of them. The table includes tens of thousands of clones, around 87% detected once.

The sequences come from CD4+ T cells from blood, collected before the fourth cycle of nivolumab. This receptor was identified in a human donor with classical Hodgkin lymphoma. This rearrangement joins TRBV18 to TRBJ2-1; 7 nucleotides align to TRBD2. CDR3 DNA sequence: TGTGCCAGCTCACCACGGGGACGAGACGGACTAGATCTGTTCTTC. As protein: CASSPRGRDGLDLFF. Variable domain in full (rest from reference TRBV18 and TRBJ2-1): NAGVMQNPRHLVRRRGQEARLRCSPMKGHSHVYWYRQLPEEGLKFMVYLQKENIIDESGMPKERFSAEFPKEGPSILRIQQVVRGDSAAYFCASSPRGRDGLDLFFGPGTRLTVL.